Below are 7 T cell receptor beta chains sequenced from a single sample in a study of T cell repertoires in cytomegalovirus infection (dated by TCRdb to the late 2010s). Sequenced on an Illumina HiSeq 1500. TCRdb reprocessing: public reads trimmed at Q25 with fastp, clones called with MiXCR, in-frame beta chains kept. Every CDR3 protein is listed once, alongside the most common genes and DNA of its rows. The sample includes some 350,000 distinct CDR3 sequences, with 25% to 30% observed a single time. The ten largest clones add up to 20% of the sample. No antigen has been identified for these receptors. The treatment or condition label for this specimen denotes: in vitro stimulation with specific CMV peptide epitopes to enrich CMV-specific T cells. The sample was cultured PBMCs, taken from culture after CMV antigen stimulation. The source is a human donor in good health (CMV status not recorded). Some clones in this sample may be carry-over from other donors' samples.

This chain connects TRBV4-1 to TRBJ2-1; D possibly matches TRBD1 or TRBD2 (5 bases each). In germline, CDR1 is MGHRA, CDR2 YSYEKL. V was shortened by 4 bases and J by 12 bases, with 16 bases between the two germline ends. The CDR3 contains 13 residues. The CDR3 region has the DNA TGCGCCAGCAGCCCCGGGGCTTTTCAAACGCAGTTCTTC. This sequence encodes CASSPGAFQTQFF.

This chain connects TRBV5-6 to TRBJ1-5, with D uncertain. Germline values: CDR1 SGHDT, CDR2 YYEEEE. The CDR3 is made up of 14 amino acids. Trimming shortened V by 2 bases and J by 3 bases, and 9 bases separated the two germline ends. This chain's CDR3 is CASSFNQYNQPQHF. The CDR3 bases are TGTGCCAGCAGCTTCAACCAATACAATCAGCCCCAGCATTTT.

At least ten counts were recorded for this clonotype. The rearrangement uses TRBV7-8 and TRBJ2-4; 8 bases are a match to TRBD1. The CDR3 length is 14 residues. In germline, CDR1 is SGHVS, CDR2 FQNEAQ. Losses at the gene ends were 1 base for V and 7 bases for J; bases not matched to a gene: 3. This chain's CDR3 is CASSLDRTGNIQYF. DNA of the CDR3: TGTGCCAGCAGCTTAGATCGGACAGGGAACATTCAGTACTTC. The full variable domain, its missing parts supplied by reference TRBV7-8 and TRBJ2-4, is GAGVSQSPRYKVAKRGQDVALRCDPISGHVSLFWYQQALGQGPEFLTYFQNEAQLDKSGLPSDRFFAERPEGSVSTLKIQRTQQEDSAVYLCASSLDRTGNIQYFGAGTRLSVL.

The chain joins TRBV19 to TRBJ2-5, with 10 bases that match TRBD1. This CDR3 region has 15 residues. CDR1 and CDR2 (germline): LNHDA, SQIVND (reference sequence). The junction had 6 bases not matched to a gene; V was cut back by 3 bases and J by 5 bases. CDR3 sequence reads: CASSMRTGGQETQYF. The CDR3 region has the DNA TGTGCCAGTAGTATGCGGACAGGGGGTCAGGAGACCCAGTACTTC.

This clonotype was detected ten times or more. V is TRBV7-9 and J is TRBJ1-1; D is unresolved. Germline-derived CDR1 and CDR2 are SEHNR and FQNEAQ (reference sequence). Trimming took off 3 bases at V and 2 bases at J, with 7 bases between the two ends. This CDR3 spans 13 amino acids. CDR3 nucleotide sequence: TGTGCCAGCAGCTTCCGGTATAACACTGAAGCTTTCTTT. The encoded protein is CASSFRYNTEAFF.

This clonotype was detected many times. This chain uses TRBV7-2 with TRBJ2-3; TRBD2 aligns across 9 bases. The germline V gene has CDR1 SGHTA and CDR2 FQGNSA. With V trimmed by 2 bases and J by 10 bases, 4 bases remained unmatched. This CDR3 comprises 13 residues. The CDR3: CASSLRREGAQYF. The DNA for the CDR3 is TGTGCCAGCAGCTTAAGGCGGGAGGGGGCGCAGTATTTT.

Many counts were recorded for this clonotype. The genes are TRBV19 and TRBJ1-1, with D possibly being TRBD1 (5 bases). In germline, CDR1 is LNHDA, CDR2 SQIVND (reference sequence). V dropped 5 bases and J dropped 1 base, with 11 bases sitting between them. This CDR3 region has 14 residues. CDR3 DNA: TGTGCCAGTAGTGCTGGACAACCGAACACTGAAGCTTTCTTT. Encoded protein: CASSAGQPNTEAFF.